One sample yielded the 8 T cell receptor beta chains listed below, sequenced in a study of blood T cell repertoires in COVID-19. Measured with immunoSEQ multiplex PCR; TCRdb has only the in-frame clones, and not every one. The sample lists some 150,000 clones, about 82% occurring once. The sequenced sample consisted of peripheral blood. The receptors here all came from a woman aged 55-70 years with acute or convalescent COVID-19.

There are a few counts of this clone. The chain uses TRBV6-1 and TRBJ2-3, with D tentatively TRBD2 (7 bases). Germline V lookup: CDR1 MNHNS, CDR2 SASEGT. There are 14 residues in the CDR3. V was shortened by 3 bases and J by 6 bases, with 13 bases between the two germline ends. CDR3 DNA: TGTGCCAGCAGTGACCGGGGGGCCGGGGATACGCAGTATTTT. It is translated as CASSDRGAGDTQYF.

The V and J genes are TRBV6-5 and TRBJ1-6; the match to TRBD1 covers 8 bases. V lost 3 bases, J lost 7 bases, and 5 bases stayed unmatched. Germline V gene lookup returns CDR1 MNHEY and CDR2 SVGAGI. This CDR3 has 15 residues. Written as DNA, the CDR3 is TGTGCCAGCAGTTATCGACAGGGGCAAAATTCACCCCTCCACTTT. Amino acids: CASSYRQGQNSPLHF.

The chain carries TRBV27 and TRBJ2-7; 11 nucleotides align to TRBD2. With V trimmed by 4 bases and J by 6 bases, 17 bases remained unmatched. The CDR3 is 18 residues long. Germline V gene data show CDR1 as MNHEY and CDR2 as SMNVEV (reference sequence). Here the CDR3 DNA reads TGTGCCAGCAGTTCCCGAGGTAGCGGGGGGGAATCGGACGGCGAGCAGTACTTC. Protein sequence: CASSSRGSGGESDGEQYF.

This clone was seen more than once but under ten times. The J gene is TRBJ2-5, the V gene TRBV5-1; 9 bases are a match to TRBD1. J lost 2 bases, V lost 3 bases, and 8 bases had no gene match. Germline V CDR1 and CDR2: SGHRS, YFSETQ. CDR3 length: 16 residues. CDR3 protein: CASSSWDRDNQETQYF. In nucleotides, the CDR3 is TGCGCCAGCAGCTCATGGGACAGGGATAATCAAGAGACCCAGTACTTC. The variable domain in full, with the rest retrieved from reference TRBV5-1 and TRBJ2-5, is KAGVTQTPRYLIKTRGQQVTLSCSPISGHRSVSWYQQTPGQGLQFLFEYFSETQRNKGNFPGRFSGRQFSNSRSEMNVSTLELGDSALYLCASSSWDRDNQETQYFGPGTRLLVL.

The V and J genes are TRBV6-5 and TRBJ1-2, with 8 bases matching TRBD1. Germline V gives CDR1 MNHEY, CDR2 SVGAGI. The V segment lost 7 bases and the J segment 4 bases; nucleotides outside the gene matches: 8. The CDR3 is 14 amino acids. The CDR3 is CASTRTGNPYGYTF. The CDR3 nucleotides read TGTGCCAGCACCAGGACAGGGAACCCCTATGGCTACACCTTC.

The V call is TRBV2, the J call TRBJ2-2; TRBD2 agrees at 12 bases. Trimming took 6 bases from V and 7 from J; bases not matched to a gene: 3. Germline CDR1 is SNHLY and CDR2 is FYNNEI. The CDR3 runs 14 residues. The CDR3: CASRPGLAGGELFF. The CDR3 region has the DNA TGTGCCAGCAGACCGGGACTAGCGGGCGGGGAGCTGTTTTTT.

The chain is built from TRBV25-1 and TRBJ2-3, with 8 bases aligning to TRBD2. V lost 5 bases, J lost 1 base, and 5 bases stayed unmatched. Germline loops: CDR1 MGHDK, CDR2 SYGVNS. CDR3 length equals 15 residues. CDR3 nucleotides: TGTGCCAGCAGTACGAGCGGGGGCGGCACAGATACGCAGTATTTT. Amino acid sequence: CASSTSGGGTDTQYF.

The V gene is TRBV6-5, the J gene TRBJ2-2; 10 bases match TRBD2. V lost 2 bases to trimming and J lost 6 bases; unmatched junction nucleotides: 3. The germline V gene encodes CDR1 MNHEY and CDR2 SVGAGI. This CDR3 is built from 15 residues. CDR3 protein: CASSYGTSAPGELFF. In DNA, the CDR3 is TGTGCCAGCAGTTACGGGACTAGCGCCCCCGGGGAGCTGTTTTTT.